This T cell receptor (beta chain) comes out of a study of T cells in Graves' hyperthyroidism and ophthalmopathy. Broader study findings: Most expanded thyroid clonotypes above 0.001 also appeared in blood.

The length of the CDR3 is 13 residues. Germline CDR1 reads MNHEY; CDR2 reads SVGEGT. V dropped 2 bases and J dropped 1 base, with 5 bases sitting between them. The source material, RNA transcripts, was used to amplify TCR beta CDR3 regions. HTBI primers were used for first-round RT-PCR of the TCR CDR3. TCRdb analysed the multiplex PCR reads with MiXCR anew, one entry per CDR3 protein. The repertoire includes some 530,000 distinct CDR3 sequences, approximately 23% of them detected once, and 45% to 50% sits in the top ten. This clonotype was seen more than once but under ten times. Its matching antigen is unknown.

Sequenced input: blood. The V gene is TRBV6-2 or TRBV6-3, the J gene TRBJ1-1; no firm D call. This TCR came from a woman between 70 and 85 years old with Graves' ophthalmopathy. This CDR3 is CASSYAQNTEAFF. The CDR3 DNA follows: TGTGCCAGCAGTTACGCTCAGAACACTGAAGCTTTCTTT.